A single T cell receptor (beta chain) is shown here with its context. The V and J ends lost 3 bases and 4 bases, in that order; junction bases with no gene match: 3. Germline CDR1 is KGHDR and CDR2 is SFDVKD. CDR3 length: 15 amino acids. The data originate from a study of blood T cell repertoires in COVID-19. On the study more broadly: Samples of COVID-19 (acute and convalescent) were obtained from the United States, Italy and Spain. From T cells, B-cell-depleted T cells, or PBMCs came the material, which was cDNA or gDNA.

Authors' methods: Nucleated cell number was recorded as an estimate derived from reference gene primer amplification. Clones were read by immunoSEQ multiplex PCR, and TCRdb kept only the in-frame ones, dropping some. For V, J and clone size, that table is used; D and trimming come from the DNA. This table has 150,000 to 200,000 clones, around nine tenths appearing once. Sequencing used peripheral blood. The J gene is TRBJ2-5, the V gene TRBV24-1; TRBD2 matches at 11 bases. The TCR originated in a human donor in a cohort sampled during active COVID-19. The CDR3 DNA reads TGTGCCACCAGTGATAATAGCGGGAGGGGAGAGACCCAGTACTTC. This gives the protein CATSDNSGRGETQYF.